These 15 T cell receptor beta chains share one sample of origin, sequenced in a study of T cells expressing NK-cell markers. TCRdb re-called the 5' RACE reads and shows each CDR3 protein once, DNA omitted. Its table lists some 600,000 distinct CDR3 sequences. Material for sequencing was blood T cells: a sorted CD56 or NKG2C T cell subset, CD4+ or CD8+ T cells, or bulk PBMC T cells (not recorded which). These receptors were taken from a man younger than 35 in good health.

The rearrangement links TRBV5-1 to TRBJ2-7; the D call of TRBD1 rests on TCRdb alone, since no DNA is present to check it. This CDR3 spans 14 amino acids. From germline, CDR1 is SGHRS and CDR2 YFSETQ. CDR3 amino acids: CASSPRADVNEQYF.

The V call is TRBV10-3, the J call TRBJ1-3. This CDR3 comprises 15 residues. The germline CDR1 and CDR2 sequences are ENHRY and SYGVKD. The CDR3 sequence is CAISESGRSGNTIYF.

The V call is TRBV27, the J call TRBJ1-6; TCRdb's D call of TRBD1 is untestable without DNA. CDR1 is MNHEY and CDR2 is SMNVEV in the germline V gene (reference sequence). The CDR3 is 17 residues long. The CDR3 protein is CASSLSIQGLSDSPLHF.

Here the CDR3 reads CAISESIKGGNTIYF. This rearrangement joins TRBV10-3 to TRBJ1-3. The germline V gene has CDR1 ENHRY and CDR2 SYGVKD. The CDR3 extends over 15 amino acids.

This rearrangement joins TRBV10-3 to TRBJ2-1; TCRdb gives TRBD2 as the D gene, but with no DNA this cannot be confirmed. This CDR3 comprises 14 residues. CDR1 ENHRY and CDR2 SYGVKD come from the germline V gene. CDR3 region: CAVKGLAGRNEQFF.

The CDR3 loop is CASSTYELGSGELFF. The chain carries TRBV5-1 and TRBJ2-2; TCRdb picks TRBD2, but there is no DNA to check that call. Germline V gene data show CDR1 as SGHRS and CDR2 as YFSETQ. The CDR3 consists of 15 residues.

This chain connects TRBV11-2 to TRBJ1-3. The CDR3 consists of 17 residues. CDR1 is SGHAT and CDR2 is FQNNGV in the germline V gene. CDR3 in amino acids: CASSPRRGEDSGNTIYF.

The rearrangement uses TRBV12-3 or TRBV12-4 and TRBJ2-1; TCRdb calls TRBD2, which cannot be checked without DNA. The CDR3 runs to 14 residues. The CDR3 spells CASSFAAAGTKQFF.

The gene calls are TRBV5-1 and TRBJ1-1; lacking DNA, the TRBD1 call made by TCRdb goes unchecked. The CDR3 is made up of 15 amino acids. CDR1 is SGHRS and CDR2 is YFSETQ in the germline V gene. CDR3 sequence reads: CASTPGQLASTEAFF.

J is TRBJ2-1 and V is TRBV11-2. CDR3 length: 14 residues. CDR1 and CDR2 from the germline V gene are SGHAT and FQNNGV. CDR3 amino acids: CASSPPVGFGEQFF.

The V gene is TRBV7-3, the J gene TRBJ2-5; TCRdb gives TRBD1 as the D gene, but with no DNA this cannot be confirmed. CDR3 length: 16 amino acids. The germline CDR1 and CDR2 sequences are SGHTA and FQGTGA. The CDR3 sequence: CASSPLGQTSQETQYF.

This chain connects TRBV5-1 to TRBJ2-1; no DNA is available, so the TRBD2 call from TCRdb remains unchecked. Germline loops: CDR1 SGHRS, CDR2 YFSETQ. The CDR3 runs 17 residues. The CDR3 sequence is CASSLGPAGSSYNEQFF.

The rearrangement joins TRBV10-3 to TRBJ2-1; the TCRdb D gene call, TRBD2, has no DNA to confirm it. This CDR3 spans 17 amino acids. Germline V CDR1 and CDR2: ENHRY, SYGVKD. This chain's CDR3 is CAISEMAVSGRANEQFF.

This chain connects TRBV13 to TRBJ1-5; TCRdb's D call, TRBD1, is unchecked because there is no DNA. Germline V gene sequence: CDR1 PRHDT, CDR2 FYEKMQ (reference sequence). The CDR3 is 14 amino acids. This chain's CDR3 is CASSFGRGGQPQHF.

The chain has TRBV21-1 and TRBJ2-5; the TRBD1 assignment by TCRdb is unverifiable without DNA. TRBV21-1 is a known pseudogene. The CDR3 contains 17 residues. CDR3 residues: CASSNADRHLYQETQYF.